This T cell receptor (beta chain) was sequenced during a study of cytomegalovirus exposure and HLA in healthy donors. Findings and limits, study-wide: The authors excluded some V segments, including TRBV6-2 and TRBV6-3, as indistinguishable. By HLA locus, TCR association rates varied in a later analysis, with DRB1 showing the most and HLA-C the fewest.

Primers included in the PCR were 60 Vbeta and 13 Jbeta primers. As handled by the study authors: Unique TCR beta chains numbered about 80 million in a later analysis, with roughly 11 million shared. Data came from immunoSEQ multiplex PCR; TCRdb stores just in-frame clones and leaves some out. That table furnishes V, J and clone size, whereas the DNA furnished D and trimming. The sample has more than 95,000 clones; 83% are singletons. V gave up 1 base and J gave up 0 bases, with 9 bases separating them. The CDR3 covers 15 residues. The germline gives CDR1 SGHTS, CDR2 YDEGEE. This clone appeared once. As yet, its antigen is unknown.

The source of this sequence is a middle-aged woman in good health and CMV-seropositive. The rearrangement uses TRBV5-8 and TRBJ2-3, with D unresolved. Material: PBMCs. DNA for the CDR3: TGTGCCAGCAGCTTGCCCTTGTCTAGCACAGATACGCAGTATTTT. It specifies CASSLPLSSTDTQYF.